Each of the 27 T cell receptor beta chains below was sequenced from the same sample in a study of shared clonotypes between healthy human individuals. Assay: immunoSEQ multiplex PCR; the TCRdb copy retains only in-frame clones and omits some. The sample contains around 2.5 million clones, under 95% of which appear only once. Material: naive CD4+ T cells from PBMCs. Noted subset: CD45RA+ positively selected. These receptors were collected from a man younger than 30 in good health. Some clones in this sample may be carry-over from other donors' samples.

The chain joins TRBV7-2 to TRBJ1-3; D gene uncertain. CDR1 and CDR2 (germline): SGHTA, FQGNSA. This CDR3 comprises 14 residues. The V gene lost 5 bases and the J gene lost 1 base, with 9 bases spanning the gap. The CDR3 DNA reads TGTGCCAGCAGCAGCAGACAATCTGGAAACACCATATATTTT. It translates to CASSSRQSGNTIYF.

V usage is TRBV19 and J usage is TRBJ1-2; a weak D match, TRBD1 (6 bases). The germline V and J ends were trimmed by 6 bases and 4 bases, with 9 bases remaining between them. The CDR3 is 12 residues long. CDR1 and CDR2 from the germline V gene are LNHDA and SQIVND (reference sequence). The CDR3 here is CASSQTGYGYTF. The CDR3, as DNA: TGTGCCAGTAGCCAGACAGGCTATGGCTACACCTTC.

For this clone: The same CDR3 also results from other DNA sequences found in this sample. V usage is TRBV18 and J usage is TRBJ2-7; D may correspond to TRBD1 or TRBD2 (5 bases each). Germline-derived CDR1 and CDR2 are KGHSH and LQKENI. The CDR3 is 12 amino acids. The V end was cut by 6 bases, the J end by 7 bases, with 13 bases between. The chain's CDR3 is CASSLRGDEQYF. The CDR3 bases are TGTGCCAGCTCCCTCAGAGGGGATGAGCAGTACTTC.

The chain has TRBV9 and TRBJ2-2; D is unresolved. V was shortened by 4 bases and J by 5 bases, with 15 bases between the two germline ends. The germline gives CDR1 SGDLS, CDR2 YYNGEE. The CDR3 has 15 residues. The CDR3 spells CASSPVDPWTGELFF. In DNA form, the CDR3 reads TGTGCCAGCAGCCCGGTTGACCCGTGGACCGGGGAGCTGTTTTTT.

V usage is TRBV28 and J usage is TRBJ2-6; D may be TRBD1 (6 bases). V was pared by 6 bases and J by 0 bases, with 18 bases between. Per germline, CDR1 MDHEN and CDR2 SYDVKM. The CDR3 consists of 18 residues. In DNA, the CDR3 is TGTGCCAGCAGGACGGACAGTGGGGGCCCCTCTGGGGCCAACGTCCTGACTTTC. Amino acids: CASRTDSGGPSGANVLTF.

The rearrangement uses TRBV19 and TRBJ2-7; 12 nucleotides align to TRBD1. The CDR3 sequence is 16 residues long. Germline V gene lookup returns CDR1 LNHDA and CDR2 SQIVND (reference sequence). The V gene end was trimmed by 5 bases and the J gene end by 5 bases; junction bases not matched to a gene: 10. CDR3 DNA sequence: TGTGCCAGTAGTTCAATCTTGGGACAGGGGGCCGACGAGCAGTACTTC. This sequence encodes CASSSILGQGADEQYF.

The chain uses TRBV28 and TRBJ2-1, with D possibly called TRBD1 or TRBD2 (5 bases each). V lost 8 bases and J 10 bases, leaving 21 bases between the germline ends. The CDR3 is made up of 14 amino acids. CDR1 is MDHEN and CDR2 is SYDVKM in the germline V gene. The CDR3 DNA reads as TGTGCCAGCCTCGGGACCCCGGTATTCAGGGAGCAGTTCTTC. This encodes CASLGTPVFREQFF.

The chain couples TRBV28 to TRBJ1-1; TRBD1 might be the D (5 bases). The germline V and J ends were trimmed by 7 bases and 1 base, with 10 bases remaining between them. The CDR3 is 13 residues long. In germline, CDR1 is MDHEN, CDR2 SYDVKM. CDR3 sequence reads: CASNYQGNTEAFF. The CDR3 DNA sequence: TGTGCCAGCAATTATCAGGGGAACACTGAAGCTTTCTTT. Looking up the rest from reference TRBV28 and TRBJ1-1 gives the full variable domain: DVKVTQSSRYLVKRTGEKVFLECVQDMDHENMFWYRQDPGLGLRLIYFSYDVKMKEKGDIPEGYSVSREKKERFSLILESASTNQTSMYLCASNYQGNTEAFFGQGTRLTVV.

The chain has TRBV28 and TRBJ1-5; D gene uncertain. CDR3 length: 15 residues. V gave up 6 bases and J gave up 0 bases, with 12 bases separating them. Germline CDR1 is MDHEN and CDR2 is SYDVKM. The CDR3 DNA follows: TGTGCCAGCAGCACGGAGGGATATAGCAATCAGCCCCAGCATTTT. Encoded protein: CASSTEGYSNQPQHF.

The chain links TRBV7-2 to TRBJ1-2; 8 nucleotides agree with TRBD1. Trimming removed 7 bases from V and 4 bases from J; junction bases left unmatched: 5. The length of the CDR3 is 13 residues. The germline V gene has CDR1 SGHTA and CDR2 FQGNSA. The CDR3 bases are TGTGCCAGCACCCCAACAGGGGGCTATGGCTACACCTTC. Its translation is CASTPTGGYGYTF.

The chain recombines TRBV2 with TRBJ1-5; D is unclear. The germline V and J ends were trimmed by 8 bases and 0 bases, with 14 bases remaining between them. This CDR3 region has 15 residues. The germline CDR1 and CDR2 sequences are SNHLY and FYNNEI. CDR3 coding DNA: TGTGCCAGCGGGTTGTTGAGGTATAGCAATCAGCCCCAGCATTTT. It translates to CASGLLRYSNQPQHF.

This sequence joins TRBV5-1 and TRBJ2-5, with D possibly TRBD2 on 5 matching bases. Trimming cost V 4 bases and J 3 bases, with 13 bases left between them. The CDR3 is 14 residues long. The germline V gene encodes CDR1 SGHRS and CDR2 YFSETQ. CDR3 DNA sequence: TGCGCCAGCAGCGCCCCTGGACTTGAAGAGACCCAGTACTTC. Translated: CASSAPGLEETQYF. The full variable domain, rest sourced from reference TRBV5-1 and TRBJ2-5, is KAGVTQTPRYLIKTRGQQVTLSCSPISGHRSVSWYQQTPGQGLQFLFEYFSETQRNKGNFPGRFSGRQFSNSRSEMNVSTLELGDSALYLCASSAPGLEETQYFGPGTRLLVL.

The V gene is TRBV28, the J gene TRBJ2-5, with TRBD2 identical over 7 bases. V trimming: 2 bases; J trimming: 4 bases; junction bases outside the gene matches: 13. Germline assignment: CDR1 MDHEN and CDR2 SYDVKM. This CDR3 is built from 17 residues. This chain's CDR3 is CASSLGGGVARGETQYF. CDR3 nucleotide sequence: TGTGCCAGCAGTTTAGGGGGAGGGGTTGCTAGGGGAGAGACCCAGTACTTC.

The chain employs TRBV7-9 and TRBJ1-1, with 9 bases fitting TRBD1. Germline V CDR1 and CDR2: SEHNR, FQNEAQ (reference sequence). This CDR3 is 16 amino acids long. V lost 1 base, J lost 1 base, and 4 bases stayed unmatched. The CDR3 sequence: CASSLGGTGKNTEAFF. The CDR3 DNA is TGTGCCAGCAGCTTAGGTGGGACAGGGAAGAACACTGAAGCTTTCTTT.

The chain joins TRBV4-3 to TRBJ1-3; D ambiguous. Trimming left V 4 bases short and J 2 bases short, with 21 bases between. Germline V gene lookup returns CDR1 LGHNA and CDR2 YSLEER. The CDR3 contains 18 residues. The CDR3, as DNA: TGCGCCAGCAGCCTCCGGACGGTTAAGTCTTTAGCTGGAAACACCATATATTTT. It yields the protein CASSLRTVKSLAGNTIYF.

V is TRBV9 and J is TRBJ2-7; D is perhaps TRBD1 (6 bases). With 0 bases removed from V and 2 bases from J, the gap between germline ends came to 12 bases. Looked up from germline, CDR1 is SGDLS and CDR2 is YYNGEE. The CDR3 runs to 15 residues. CDR3 residues: CASSVGGLDTYEQYF. As DNA, the CDR3 is TGTGCCAGCAGCGTAGGGGGGCTAGATACCTACGAGCAGTACTTC.

This rearrangement joins TRBV27 to TRBJ1-5, with D hard to call. Trimming pared 5 bases from V and 5 bases from J, leaving 19 bases between. The CDR3 extends over 16 amino acids. Germline CDR1 reads MNHEY; CDR2 reads SMNVEV (reference sequence). CDR3 DNA: TGTGCCAGCAGTACCACAATGACGGGCATTTATCAGCCCCAGCATTTT. Residues: CASSTTMTGIYQPQHF.

The chain links TRBV19 to TRBJ1-1, with a weak D call TRBD1 (5 bases). The CDR3 loop spans 13 amino acids. Germline V gene sequence: CDR1 LNHDA, CDR2 SQIVND (reference sequence). Trimming left V 8 bases short and J 4 bases short, with 14 bases between. The CDR3 nucleotides are TGTGCCAGTCTGAGGGGTCGGCTCACTGAAGCTTTCTTT. Amino acids: CASLRGRLTEAFF.

The V and J genes are TRBV18 and TRBJ2-1; the match to TRBD2 covers 9 bases. Germline lookup yields CDR1 KGHSH and CDR2 LQKENI. V shed 1 base, J shed 0 bases, and the junction held 4 bases outside the gene matches. CDR3 size: 17 residues. The CDR3 DNA reads as TGTGCCAGCTCACCACTTTATAGCGGGAGCTCCTACAATGAGCAGTTCTTC. It yields the protein CASSPLYSGSSYNEQFF.

This chain connects TRBV4-1 to TRBJ1-5, with no clear D. V lost 4 bases to trimming and J lost 2 bases, with 15 bases between them. CDR3 length: 16 amino acids. In germline, CDR1 is MGHRA, CDR2 YSYEKL. CDR3 sequence: CASSPQSGGGNQPQHF. The CDR3 DNA sequence: TGCGCCAGCAGCCCCCAATCCGGTGGGGGCAATCAGCCCCAGCATTTT.

V gene TRBV5-1 combines with J gene TRBJ2-6; D possibly corresponds to TRBD1 (6 bases). Germline V gene lookup returns CDR1 SGHRS and CDR2 YFSETQ. Trimming stripped 4 bases from V and 2 bases from J, with 13 bases between. This CDR3 comprises 16 residues. The CDR3 region is CASSPMDSTGANVLTF. CDR3 nucleotides: TGCGCCAGCAGCCCTATGGACAGCACTGGGGCCAACGTCCTGACTTTC.

The chain is built from TRBV27 and TRBJ2-7; 9 bases are shared with TRBD2. There are 17 residues in the CDR3. Germline assignment: CDR1 MNHEY and CDR2 SMNVEV (reference sequence). Trimming at V came to 0 bases and at J to 2 bases, leaving 8 bases not matched to a gene. The CDR3 is CASSLSLRTSVPYEQYF. Written as DNA, the CDR3 is TGTGCCAGCAGTTTATCGTTAAGGACTAGCGTTCCCTACGAGCAGTACTTC.

The gene calls are TRBV29-1 and TRBJ2-7; 10 positions match TRBD1. Looked up from germline, CDR1 is SQVTM and CDR2 is ANQGSEA. The CDR3 has 14 residues. V dropped 0 bases and J dropped 6; count of bases not matched to a gene: 5. The CDR3 DNA is TGCAGCGTTGAAGAACGACAGGGGGCGCCCGAGCAGTACTTC. This codes for CSVEERQGAPEQYF.

This clone has more than one count but fewer than ten. Other DNA sequences in the sample encode the same CDR3. The CDR3 DNA is TGTGCCAGCAGCTTAGGTAGCACAGATACGCAGTATTTT. Translation gives CASSLGSTDTQYF. This chain connects TRBV7-2 to TRBJ2-3; D call uncertain. The germline V and J ends were trimmed by 1 base and 0 bases, with 2 bases remaining between them. Germline CDR1 SGHTA, CDR2 FQGNSA. CDR3 length: 13 residues.

This chain joins TRBV5-8 and TRBJ1-3; 7 positions agree with TRBD1. The CDR3 contains 14 residues. V lost 4 bases, J lost 4 bases, and 5 bases stayed unmatched. Germline V gene data show CDR1 as SGHTS and CDR2 as YDEGEE. The CDR3 spells CASSRGTVGNTIYF. CDR3 in DNA: TGTGCCAGCAGCCGCGGGACAGTAGGAAACACCATATATTTT.

The chain carries TRBV7-8 and TRBJ2-7; a possible D gene is TRBD2 (5 bases). This CDR3 has 12 residues. V was cut by 6 bases and J by 3 bases, with 9 bases left in between. Germline V gene sequence: CDR1 SGHVS, CDR2 FQNEAQ. The CDR3 loop reads CASSEGSYEQYF. The CDR3 DNA reads TGTGCCAGCAGTGAGGGTAGCTACGAGCAGTACTTC.

J is TRBJ1-1 and V is TRBV15; 9 bases map to TRBD1. CDR1 and CDR2 (germline): LNHNV, YYDKDF (reference sequence). After removal of 1 base from V and 9 bases from J, the junction contained 12 bases not matched to a gene. The CDR3 runs to 16 residues. The CDR3 coding sequence is TGTGCCACCAGCAGAGGTCCGGACAGGGGCACAAGAAAAGCTTTCTTT. It specifies CATSRGPDRGTRKAFF.